This passage covers 25 T cell receptor beta chains from one sample sequenced in a study of blood T cell repertoires in COVID-19. The method was immunoSEQ multiplex PCR; TCRdb's version includes in-frame clones alone and lacks a portion of them. The repertoire holds 350,000 to 500,000 clones, with roughly 88% as singletons. The sequenced material came from PBMCs or T cells enriched from blood (not recorded which). These receptors were taken from a woman under 30 who had been exposed to COVID-19.

This clone was counted between two and nine times. The chain combines TRBV5-4 with TRBJ2-5, with 15 bases that match TRBD2. Germline assignment: CDR1 SGHNT and CDR2 YYREEE (reference sequence). Germline trimming cut 0 bases from V and 2 bases from J; bases unmatched to any gene: 2. The CDR3 consists of 17 residues. CDR3 residues: CASSLGGLAGGQETQYF. CDR3 coding DNA: TGTGCCAGCAGCTTGGGCGGACTAGCGGGGGGGCAAGAGACCCAGTACTTC.

This chain links TRBV6-5 with TRBJ2-7, with D perhaps TRBD2 (7 bases). The CDR3 runs 13 residues. V lost 3 bases and J 8 bases, leaving 14 bases between the germline ends. In germline, CDR1 is MNHEY, CDR2 SVGAGI. This CDR3 is CASSYPWGGKQYF. CDR3 in DNA: TGTGCCAGCAGTTATCCCTGGGGGGGCAAGCAGTACTTC.

This clone was counted only a few times. This chain joins TRBV7-3 and TRBJ2-1; 7 bases align to TRBD2. This CDR3 is 15 amino acids long. Trimming removed 1 base from V and 2 bases from J; junction bases left unmatched: 2. From germline, CDR1 is SGHTA and CDR2 FQGTGA. The CDR3 protein is CASSLIAGAYNEQFF. The CDR3 DNA follows: TGTGCCAGCAGCTTAATCGCGGGGGCCTACAATGAGCAGTTCTTC.

The chain recombines TRBV5-1 with TRBJ2-3; TRBD2 matches at 11 bases. The CDR3 extends over 16 amino acids. Trimming at V came to 4 bases and at J to 0 bases, leaving 4 bases not matched to a gene. Germline CDR1 SGHRS, CDR2 YFSETQ. This CDR3 is CASSGGLAVSTDTQYF. The CDR3 nucleotides are TGCGCCAGCAGCGGGGGACTAGCGGTAAGCACAGATACGCAGTATTTT.

The gene calls are TRBV15 and TRBJ2-7; TRBD2 matches 10 bases. Per the germline V gene, CDR1 is LNHNV and CDR2 is YYDKDF (reference sequence). The CDR3 covers 15 residues. Germline trimming cut 4 bases from V and 4 bases from J; bases unmatched to any gene: 7. CDR3 sequence (DNA): TGTGCCACCAGCAAATTACTAGCGGGATTATACGAGCAGTACTTC. Translated, it gives CATSKLLAGLYEQYF.

This chain links TRBV7-6 with TRBJ1-6; 7 bases match TRBD1. The CDR3 has 16 residues. With V trimmed by 5 bases and J by 7 bases, 11 bases remained unmatched. Germline V gene data show CDR1 as SGHVS and CDR2 as FNYEAQ. The CDR3 DNA is TGTGCCAGCAGCCAAGAGGGCCGGGACAGAAATTCACCCCTCCACTTT. It encodes CASSQEGRDRNSPLHF.

CDR3 region: CASSRQGIDSYEQYF. CDR3 nucleotides: TGTGCCAGCAGCAGACAGGGTATAGATTCCTACGAGCAGTACTTC. The chain uses TRBV21-1 and TRBJ2-7; TRBD1, the table's D call, lacks a check against the DNA. TRBV21-1 is classified as a pseudogene. This CDR3 spans 15 amino acids.

J is TRBJ2-3 and V is TRBV10-2, with a weak D call TRBD2 (5 bases). Germline V gene lookup returns CDR1 WSHSY and CDR2 SAAADI. Trimming shortened V by 7 bases and J by 7 bases, and 9 bases separated the two germline ends. CDR3 length: 11 residues. CDR3 sequence: CASTTSNTQYF. CDR3 sequence (DNA): TGCGCCAGCACTACTAGTAATACGCAGTATTTT.

Here the CDR3 DNA reads TGTGCCAGCAACGGACAGGGGGCTGTGCCCCAGCATTTT. It yields the protein CASNGQGAVPQHF. The rearrangement joins TRBV6-6 to TRBJ1-5, with 11 bases that match TRBD1. The CDR3 is made up of 13 amino acids. V was pared by 7 bases and J by 9 bases, with 5 bases of the junction left unmatched. CDR1 and CDR2 (germline): MNHNY, SVGAGI (reference sequence).

The rearrangement links TRBV20-1 to TRBJ2-7; possibly TRBD1 for D (5 bases). This CDR3 is 13 amino acids long. The germline V gene has CDR1 DFQATT and CDR2 SNEGSKA (reference sequence). The V and J ends lost 3 bases and 5 bases respectively, with 14 bases between them. The DNA for the CDR3 is TGCAGTGCTAGTATAAACAGGATCCACGAGCAGTACTTC. Its protein product is CSASINRIHEQYF.

The rearrangement joins TRBV18 to TRBJ1-5; the D is unclear. The CDR3 length is 16 residues. Germline V gene lookup returns CDR1 KGHSH and CDR2 LQKENI. V gave up 6 bases and J gave up 1 base, with 16 bases separating them. CDR3 protein: CASSPEGRGSNQPQHF. CDR3 coding DNA: TGTGCCAGCTCCCCCGAGGGCCGAGGAAGCAATCAGCCCCAGCATTTT.

The CDR3, as DNA: TGTGCCAGCAGCCAAGTAACAGATACGCAGTATTTT. This gives the protein CASSQVTDTQYF. This chain connects TRBV3-1 (or the pseudogene TRBV3-2) to TRBJ2-3, with D uncertain. V dropped 1 base and J dropped 3 bases, with 2 bases sitting between them. The CDR3 length is 12 residues. Per the germline V gene, CDR1 is LGHDT and CDR2 is YNNKEL (reference sequence).

The chain employs TRBV7-2 and TRBJ2-7; TRBD2 is a possible D gene (6 bases). Germline V gene lookup returns CDR1 SGHTA and CDR2 FQGNSA. With 3 bases removed from V and 3 bases from J, the gap between germline ends came to 15 bases. The CDR3 length is 15 residues. The CDR3 protein is CASSFLADPGYEQYF. The CDR3 nucleotides are TGTGCCAGCAGCTTCTTAGCGGACCCTGGCTACGAGCAGTACTTC.

The chain couples TRBV11-1 to TRBJ2-7, with D tentatively TRBD1 (6 bases). Germline CDR1 reads SGHAT; CDR2 reads FQDESV (reference sequence). V lost 2 bases and J 0 bases, leaving 14 bases between the germline ends. The CDR3 has 16 residues. The chain's CDR3 is CASSLSPDSDSYEQYF. As DNA, the CDR3 is TGTGCCAGCAGCTTAAGTCCGGACAGCGACTCCTACGAGCAGTACTTC.

The V and J genes are TRBV10-3 and TRBJ1-2; a weak D match, TRBD1 (6 bases). V dropped 0 bases and J dropped 7 bases, with 18 bases sitting between them. The V gene's germline CDR1 is ENHRY and CDR2 SYGVKD. The length of the CDR3 is 16 residues. The CDR3 bases are TGTGCCATCAGTGAGTCGATAAGCACAGGGCGAGCTGGCTACACCTTC. The encoded protein is CAISESISTGRAGYTF.

The V call is TRBV6-5, the J call TRBJ1-3; D is unresolved. V lost 5 bases and J lost 0, with 11 bases in between. The CDR3 loop spans 15 amino acids. Germline CDR1 and CDR2: MNHEY and SVGAGI. DNA of the CDR3: TGTGCCAGCAGTATTAGCCAAGGCTCTGGAAACACCATATATTTT. Its protein product is CASSISQGSGNTIYF.

The rearrangement links TRBV10-3 to TRBJ2-2, with D maybe TRBD2 (5 bases). V lost 7 bases and J 5 bases, leaving 14 bases between the germline ends. This CDR3 spans 14 amino acids. Germline CDR1 and CDR2: ENHRY and SYGVKD. This CDR3 reads CAITGGDRTGELFF. The CDR3 nucleotides read TGTGCCATCACCGGAGGCGACCGAACCGGGGAGCTGTTTTTT.

The chain joins TRBV28 to TRBJ1-2; 7 bases line up with TRBD1. The length of the CDR3 is 13 residues. V lost 5 bases, J lost 4 bases, and 4 bases stayed unmatched. Germline assignment: CDR1 MDHEN and CDR2 SYDVKM. CDR3 sequence: CASSDRVPYGYTF. In DNA, the CDR3 is TGTGCCAGCAGTGACAGGGTTCCCTATGGCTACACCTTC.

The chain carries TRBV2 and TRBJ2-5; 10 bases are a match to TRBD2. Germline V CDR1 and CDR2: SNHLY, FYNNEI. The CDR3 length is 15 residues. The V and J ends lost 6 bases and 4 bases, in that order; junction bases with no gene match: 8. CDR3 bases: TGTGCCAGCAGGAAGACGGGACTAGCGACAGAGACCCAGTACTTC. Its translation is CASRKTGLATETQYF.

J is TRBJ2-7 and V is TRBV11-2; D is perhaps TRBD2 (6 bases). Looked up from germline, CDR1 is SGHAT and CDR2 is FQNNGV. V lost 6 bases and J lost 6, with 18 bases in between. CDR3 length: 14 residues. CDR3 amino acids: CASSSAGSYPEQYF. The CDR3 coding sequence is TGTGCCAGCAGTTCCGCGGGGTCCTACCCCGAGCAGTACTTC.

This rearrangement joins TRBV10-3 to TRBJ2-3; 14 bases agree with TRBD2. V was pared by 0 bases and J by 6 bases, with 14 bases of the junction left unmatched. CDR1 is ENHRY and CDR2 is SYGVKD in the germline V gene. The length of the CDR3 is 20 residues. CDR3 bases: TGTGCCATCAGTGAGTCGTTCCCTGCGACTAGCGGGGGGGCCTTGGATACGCAGTATTTT. Translation gives CAISESFPATSGGALDTQYF.

This chain connects TRBV28 to TRBJ2-7; TRBD1 is a possible D gene (6 bases). CDR1 and CDR2 from the germline V gene are MDHEN and SYDVKM. CDR3 length equals 15 residues. V lost 8 bases and J 7 bases, leaving 24 bases between the germline ends. The chain's CDR3 is CASVNGQTLRREQYF. The CDR3 DNA reads TGTGCCAGCGTCAACGGACAGACGCTACGCAGAGAGCAGTACTTC.

This sequence joins TRBV9 and TRBJ2-7, with D tentatively TRBD2 (5 bases). The CDR3 loop spans 16 amino acids. Germline V CDR1 and CDR2: SGDLS, YYNGEE. Deletions cut 0 bases from V and 0 bases from J, with 13 bases between. The DNA of the CDR3 is TGTGCCAGCAGCGTAGGAGGAGGAATGAACTCCTACGAGCAGTACTTC. The encoded protein is CASSVGGGMNSYEQYF. Based on the CDR3 plus reference TRBV9 and TRBJ2-7, the full variable domain is DSGVTQTPKHLITATGQRVTLRCSPRSGDLSVYWYQQSLDQGLQFLIQYYNGEERAKGNILERFSAQQFPDLHSELNLSSLELGDSALYFCASSVGGGMNSYEQYFGPGTRLTVT.

This clone has only one observation. The CDR3 sequence: CASSQDEGDTQYF. The CDR3 DNA reads as TGTGCCAGCAGCCAAGATGAGGGAGATACGCAGTATTTT. The chain links TRBV3-1 (or the pseudogene TRBV3-2) to TRBJ2-3, with TRBD2 as a possible D gene (5 bases). The length of the CDR3 is 13 residues. V was clipped by 0 bases and J by 5 bases, with 6 bases between them. Germline V gene lookup returns CDR1 LGHDT and CDR2 YNNKEL (reference sequence).

This chain connects TRBV28 to TRBJ2-6, with a possible D match to TRBD2 (5 bases). The CDR3 is made up of 13 amino acids. V shed 5 bases and J shed 4 bases, with 6 bases lying between them. Germline V gene data show CDR1 as MDHEN and CDR2 as SYDVKM. DNA for the CDR3: TGTGCCAGCAGTCCGGGGGGGGCCAACGTCCTGACTTTC. It encodes CASSPGGANVLTF. Combining the CDR3 with reference TRBV28 and TRBJ2-6 gives the whole variable domain DVKVTQSSRYLVKRTGEKVFLECVQDMDHENMFWYRQDPGLGLRLIYFSYDVKMKEKGDIPEGYSVSREKKERFSLILESASTNQTSMYLCASSPGGANVLTFGAGSRLTVL.